The rows below give T cell receptor beta chains drawn from one sample of a study of Ad26.COV2.S vaccination and SARS-CoV-2 variants. Generated by immunoSEQ multiplex PCR, the TCRdb table keeps only in-frame clones and is missing some. The data hold approximately 400,000 clones, with 83% observed a single time. Sequencing was performed on peripheral blood, taken in a trial of Ad26.COV2.S vaccine versus placebo. These receptors came from a person aged 18-60 years who received the Ad26.COV2.S COVID-19 vaccine or a placebo. CDR3s include the opening cysteine and the closing phenylalanine or tryptophan. D genes are given only for firm matches. The size of a clone is reported for some rows only, either as once, few or many, or as a class for expanded clones.

D	V	size	J	DNA	CDR3
.	TRBV7-8	.	TRBJ1-1	TGTGCCAGCAGCTTAGGGGGTGGTGGGATTCGGGCTGAAGCTTTCTTT	CASSLGGGGIRAEAFF
TRBD1	TRBV3-1/TRBV3-2	.	TRBJ2-3	TGTGCCAGCACGCGGACAGGGAGAACAGATACGCAGTATTTT	CASTRTGRTDTQYF
TRBD1	TRBV6-5	.	TRBJ2-7	TGTGCCAGCAGCCCGACAGGGAAGGAGCAGTACTTC	CASSPTGKEQYF
.	TRBV7-2	.	TRBJ1-6	TGTGCCAGCAGCCCGCGGGGGACCTTAAATTCACCCCTCCACTTT	CASSPRGTLNSPLHF
.	TRBV13	.	TRBJ2-1	TGTGCCAGCAGTAATTACAATGAGCAGTTCTTC	CASSNYNEQFF
TRBD2	TRBV4-1	.	TRBJ2-3	TGCGCCAGCAGCCAAGCGGGACTAGCCCCAGATACGCAGTATTTT	CASSQAGLAPDTQYF
.	TRBV6-6	.	TRBJ2-1	TGTGCCAGCAGTTACTCGTGGGCCTTACAGTTCTTC	CASSYSWALQFF
.	TRBV7-2	.	TRBJ1-2	TGTGCCAGCAGCTTACAAGCGGGGAGCCGGAGGGATGGCTACACCTTC	CASSLQAGSRRDGYTF
.	TRBV5-1	.	TRBJ2-7	TGCGCCAGCAGCTTGGACAGCAACACCTACGAGCAGTACTTC	CASSLDSNTYEQYF
.	TRBV11-3	.	TRBJ2-1	TGTGCCAGCAGCCAAGGCAGGGTGCAGTTCTTC	CASSQGRVQFF
.	TRBV27	.	TRBJ1-1	TGTGCCAGCAGTTTATCACCCGGGGGCGTTACTGAAGCTTTCTTT	CASSLSPGGVTEAFF
.	TRBV27	few	TRBJ1-1	TGTGCCAGCAGTTTAATTGGGCGGAACACTGAAGCTTTCTTT	CASSLIGRNTEAFF
TRBD2	TRBV11-3	.	TRBJ2-1	TGTGCCAGCAGCTTAGCACCGGGACTAGCCGAGTACAATGAGCAGTTCTTC	CASSLAPGLAEYNEQFF
.	TRBV28	.	TRBJ1-2	TGTGCCTGCTTGACCCCTTATGGCTACACCTTC	CACLTPYGYTF
.	TRBV6-5	.	TRBJ2-5	TGTGCCAGCAGACCTTTTCGACTGAGGGCGGAGACCCAGTACTTC	CASRPFRLRAETQYF
.	TRBV12-3/TRBV12-4	.	TRBJ1-1	TGTGCCAGCAGTCCCCGGGGGGACACTGAAGCTTTCTTT	CASSPRGDTEAFF
TRBD1	TRBV9	.	TRBJ1-4	TGTGCCAGCAGCGTACGACAGGGGGGGTCCTTGTTTTTT	CASSVRQGGSLFF
TRBD2	TRBV29-1	.	TRBJ2-2	TGCAGCGTTGTTCTAGCGGACGGGGAGCTGTTTTTT	CSVVLADGELFF
.	TRBV3-1/TRBV3-2	.	TRBJ2-3	TGTGCCAGCAGACTCAGGGGCATAGGCACAGATACGCAGTATTTT	CASRLRGIGTDTQYF
.	TRBV9	.	TRBJ2-5	TGTGCCAGCAGCGAACAGGCCCTCCAAGAGACCCAGTACTTC	CASSEQALQETQYF
.	TRBV12-3/TRBV12-4	.	TRBJ2-5	TGTGCCAGCAGAGAAAGACGGAACGCGCCCCAGTACTTC	CASRERRNAPQYF
.	TRBV4-1	.	TRBJ2-5	TGCGCCAGCAGCGAACGAGGAGTGAGCGGCCCGGCGGCCCAGTACTTC	CASSERGVSGPAAQYF
.	TRBV4-3	.	TRBJ1-3	TGCGCCAGCAGCCAAGATGAGGGACAAGGAAACACCATATATTTT	CASSQDEGQGNTIYF
.	TRBV7-8	few	TRBJ1-5	TGTGCCAGCAGCGTACAGGGTGATCAGCCCCAGCATTTT	CASSVQGDQPQHF
.	TRBV27	.	TRBJ2-2	TGTGCCAGCAGTTTCATCCGAGCCGGGGAGCTGTTTTTT	CASSFIRAGELFF
TRBD2	TRBV14	.	TRBJ2-5	TGTGCCAGCAGCCAAGATCCGCCCCGGGGGGTTGAAGAGACCCAGTACTTC	CASSQDPPRGVEETQYF
.	TRBV4-3	.	TRBJ2-3	TGCGCCAGCAGCCAAATCTATGCTAGCACAGATACGCAGTATTTT	CASSQIYASTDTQYF
TRBD1	TRBV7-2	once	TRBJ1-2	TGTGCCAGCAGCCTCACGGTATACCGGGACAGGGTTAACTATGGCTACACCTTC	CASSLTVYRDRVNYGYTF